Presented here are 11 T cell receptor beta chains from one specimen sequenced in a study of chemoradiotherapy in HPV16-positive cancers. Clones were read by immunoSEQ multiplex PCR, and TCRdb kept only the in-frame ones, dropping some. This table has 6,200 or so clones, about 84% appearing once. Specimen: tumor tissue, collected from a patient who underwent chemoradiotherapy. These receptors were taken from a human donor with HPV-associated anogenital cancer.

The genes are TRBV7-3 and TRBJ2-1; D is unclear. From germline, CDR1 is SGHTA and CDR2 FQGTGA. CDR3 length equals 13 residues. Trimming took off 2 bases at V and 10 bases at J, with 12 bases between the two ends. The CDR3 sequence: CASSLDRAGEQFF. The DNA for the CDR3 is TGTGCCAGCAGCTTAGACCGGGCTGGGGAGCAGTTCTTC.

The rearrangement links TRBV5-4 to TRBJ2-2, with TRBD2 matching 9 bases. Per germline, CDR1 SGHNT and CDR2 YYREEE (reference sequence). This CDR3 has 17 residues. Trimming removed 4 bases from V and 0 bases from J; junction bases left unmatched: 7. The CDR3 loop is CASSPLAGLANTGELFF. In nucleotides, the CDR3 is TGTGCCAGCAGCCCCCTAGCGGGGCTTGCGAACACCGGGGAGCTGTTTTTT.

The chain couples TRBV5-8 to TRBJ1-1; 10 bases agree with TRBD1. Unmatched junction bases numbered 5, after V lost 0 bases and J lost 6 bases. CDR1 is SGHTS, CDR2 YDEGEE, per germline. The CDR3 loop spans 15 amino acids. CDR3 coding DNA: TGTGCCAGCAGCTTGGAAGGACAGGGGGGTTCTGAAGCTTTCTTT. This gives the protein CASSLEGQGGSEAFF.

This clone was detected once. The chain employs TRBV13 and TRBJ1-1; 12 bases are shared with TRBD1. Looked up from germline, CDR1 is PRHDT and CDR2 is FYEKMQ (reference sequence). The CDR3 is 17 amino acids. After removal of 5 bases from V and 5 bases from J, the junction contained 12 bases not matched to a gene. DNA for the CDR3: TGTGCCAGCAGCCAAATGTCGGGACAGGGGGCCCGGACTGAAGCTTTCTTT. Its translation: CASSQMSGQGARTEAFF.

The chain is built from TRBV4-1 and TRBJ1-4; no clear D gene. Trimming cost V 1 base and J 9 bases, with 9 bases left between them. CDR1 and CDR2 from the germline V gene are MGHRA and YSYEKL. The CDR3 extends over 13 amino acids. This CDR3 is CASSQATLQKLFF. The CDR3 DNA reads as TGCGCCAGCAGCCAAGCGACGCTGCAAAAACTGTTTTTT.

This clone was counted only a few times. This sequence joins TRBV10-3 and TRBJ2-7; 9 bases map to TRBD1. The germline V gene has CDR1 ENHRY and CDR2 SYGVKD. V lost 4 bases, J lost 3 bases, and 1 base stayed unmatched. The CDR3 is 13 amino acids. This CDR3 reads CAISGTGDYEQYF. In DNA form, the CDR3 reads TGTGCCATCAGTGGGACAGGGGACTACGAGCAGTACTTC.

The V and J genes are TRBV5-1 and TRBJ2-2; 10 nucleotides match TRBD2. J lost 3 bases, V lost 2 bases, and 1 base had no gene match. CDR1 and CDR2 (germline): SGHRS, YFSETQ. CDR3 length: 15 amino acids. The CDR3 reads CASSLSGRDTGELFF. The CDR3 nucleotides are TGCGCCAGCAGCTTAAGCGGGAGGGACACCGGGGAGCTGTTTTTT.

The chain joins TRBV21-1 to TRBJ2-3; the table's D call of TRBD1 was not tested on the DNA. TRBV21-1 constitutes a pseudogene. The CDR3 extends over 15 amino acids. CDR3 sequence: CASSLGTAYTDTQYF. The CDR3 DNA is TGTGCCAGCAGCTTAGGGACAGCGTACACAGATACGCAGTATTTT.

The genes are TRBV7-8 and TRBJ2-2; TRBD1 might be the D (5 bases). Germline V gene data show CDR1 as SGHVS and CDR2 as FQNEAQ. This CDR3 contains 17 residues. Trimming removed 4 bases from V and 6 bases from J, with 21 bases in between. The CDR3 DNA reads as TGTGCCAGCAGCTCATCCGGCACAGGTTTGATTGCCGGGGAGCTGTTTTTT. This encodes CASSSSGTGLIAGELFF.

V is TRBV29-1 and J is TRBJ2-2; TRBD1 or TRBD2 may be the D gene (5 bases each). The V end was cut by 7 bases, the J end by 10 bases, with 16 bases between. This CDR3 comprises 12 residues. The V gene's germline CDR1 is SQVTM and CDR2 ANQGSEA. DNA of the CDR3: TGCAGCGCCGGGACGGCGCCGCCGGAGCTGTTTTTT. It encodes CSAGTAPPELFF.

The chain employs TRBV7-8 and TRBJ2-1; D is ambiguous. V lost 1 base to trimming and J lost 9 bases, with 13 bases between them. Germline assignment: CDR1 SGHVS and CDR2 FQNEAQ. The CDR3 contains 14 residues. The CDR3 region has the DNA TGTGCCAGCAGCTTAGTGGCCGGCAGAGGTGAGCAGTTCTTC. Translated, it gives CASSLVAGRGEQFF.